The rows below give T cell receptor beta chains drawn from one sample of a study of Ad26.COV2.S vaccination and SARS-CoV-2 variants. Using immunoSEQ multiplex PCR, the repertoire was profiled, and TCRdb retains in-frame clones only, with some absent. The repertoire has approximately 400,000 clones, 92% of them found once; the top ten carry under 4%. The starting material was peripheral blood, obtained after recovery from COVID-19. Receptor source: a human donor who had recovered from COVID-19. Each CDR3 is given with its conserved first and last residue. D genes are given only for firm matches. A clone size is listed for some rows: how often the clone was seen (once, few, many), or a class if it is expanded.

CDR3aa: CASGIEQFF; CDR3nt: TGTGCCAGTGGGATTGAGCAGTTCTTC; j_gene: TRBJ2-1; v_gene: TRBV27; d_gene: NA; abundance: NA
CDR3aa: CASSLDNNSNQPQHF; CDR3nt: TGTGCCAGCAGCCTAGACAACAATAGCAATCAGCCCCAGCATTTT; j_gene: TRBJ1-5; v_gene: TRBV27; d_gene: NA; abundance: NA
CDR3aa: CASSRTLRFTEAFF; CDR3nt: TGTGCCAGCAGCCGTACATTGCGATTCACTGAAGCTTTCTTT; j_gene: TRBJ1-1; v_gene: TRBV27; d_gene: NA; abundance: NA
CDR3aa: CARQRQGVSTDTQYF; CDR3nt: TGTGCCAGGCAACGACAGGGGGTAAGCACAGATACGCAGTATTTT; j_gene: TRBJ2-3; v_gene: TRBV27; d_gene: TRBD1; abundance: NA
CDR3aa: CASSPPSRGTGELFF; CDR3nt: TGTGCCAGCAGCCCCCCAAGTAGGGGGACTGGGGAGCTGTTTTTT; j_gene: TRBJ2-2; v_gene: TRBV21-1; d_gene: NA; abundance: few
CDR3aa: CASRQGQSKAFF; CDR3nt: TGTGCCAGCAGACAGGGACAATCAAAAGCTTTCTTT; j_gene: TRBJ1-1; v_gene: TRBV27; d_gene: NA; abundance: NA
CDR3aa: CASSLVRVEQYF; CDR3nt: TGTGCCAGCAGCTTAGTGCGGGTCGAGCAGTACTTC; j_gene: TRBJ2-7; v_gene: TRBV7-8; d_gene: NA; abundance: NA
CDR3aa: CASSSTDSNQPQHF; CDR3nt: TGTGCCAGCAGCTCGACAGATAGCAATCAGCCCCAGCATTTT; j_gene: TRBJ1-5; v_gene: TRBV7-9; d_gene: NA; abundance: NA
CDR3aa: CASSLVQGPNQPQHF; CDR3nt: TGTGCCAGCAGCTTAGTACAGGGCCCCAATCAGCCCCAGCATTTT; j_gene: TRBJ1-5; v_gene: TRBV7-2; d_gene: NA; abundance: NA
CDR3aa: CASSFGQGAEKLFF; CDR3nt: TGCGCCAGCAGCTTTGGACAGGGGGCTGAAAAACTGTTTTTT; j_gene: TRBJ1-4; v_gene: TRBV5-1; d_gene: TRBD1; abundance: NA
CDR3aa: CATSSRRAGSQNEKLFF; CDR3nt: TGTGCCACCAGCAGCCGGCGGGCAGGGAGCCAAAATGAAAAACTGTTTTTT; j_gene: TRBJ1-4; v_gene: TRBV15; d_gene: NA; abundance: NA
CDR3aa: CASSLEQWSGTRTDTQYF; CDR3nt: TGTGCCAGCAGCTTAGAACAGTGGAGCGGGACCCGCACAGATACGCAGTATTTT; j_gene: TRBJ2-3; v_gene: TRBV7-2; d_gene: TRBD2; abundance: NA
CDR3aa: CASSLTGIGYTF; CDR3nt: TGCGCCAGCAGCTTGACAGGGATCGGCTACACCTTC; j_gene: TRBJ1-2; v_gene: TRBV5-1; d_gene: NA; abundance: once
CDR3aa: CASSIGATNYGYTF; CDR3nt: TGTGCCAGTAGTATTGGGGCCACTAACTATGGCTACACCTTC; j_gene: TRBJ1-2; v_gene: TRBV19; d_gene: NA; abundance: NA
CDR3aa: CATSVGNQPQHF; CDR3nt: TGTGCCACCAGCGTAGGAAATCAGCCCCAGCATTTT; j_gene: TRBJ1-5; v_gene: TRBV15; d_gene: NA; abundance: NA
CDR3aa: CASSVASGTVGTGELFF; CDR3nt: TGTGCCAGCAGCGTAGCATCCGGGACAGTTGGGACCGGGGAGCTGTTTTTT; j_gene: TRBJ2-2; v_gene: TRBV9; d_gene: TRBD1; abundance: NA
CDR3aa: CASSSGLAGTDTQYF; CDR3nt: TGTGCCAGCAGCTCAGGACTAGCGGGGACAGATACGCAGTATTTT; j_gene: TRBJ2-3; v_gene: TRBV7-9; d_gene: TRBD2; abundance: NA
CDR3aa: CASSPGRINYGYTF; CDR3nt: TGTGCCAGCAGTCCGGGACGGATTAACTATGGCTACACCTTC; j_gene: TRBJ1-2; v_gene: TRBV27; d_gene: NA; abundance: NA
CDR3aa: CSVPGQGITATNEKLFF; CDR3nt: TGCAGCGTTCCGGGACAGGGGATAACCGCAACTAATGAAAAACTGTTTTTT; j_gene: TRBJ1-4; v_gene: TRBV29-1; d_gene: TRBD1; abundance: once
CDR3aa: CSVNGQEVGTDTQYF; CDR3nt: TGCAGCGTTAATGGACAGGAGGTCGGCACAGATACGCAGTATTTT; j_gene: TRBJ2-3; v_gene: TRBV29-1; d_gene: TRBD1; abundance: NA
CDR3aa: CSVDTEAFF; CDR3nt: TGCAGCGTGGACACTGAAGCTTTCTTT; j_gene: TRBJ1-1; v_gene: TRBV29-1; d_gene: NA; abundance: NA
CDR3aa: CASSKRTATNEKLFF; CDR3nt: TGTGCCAGCAGTAAAAGGACAGCAACTAATGAAAAACTGTTTTTT; j_gene: TRBJ1-4; v_gene: TRBV7-9; d_gene: NA; abundance: NA
CDR3aa: CASSLRTPSPGANVLTF; CDR3nt: TGTGCCAGCAGTTTAAGGACACCCTCCCCGGGGGCCAACGTCCTGACTTTC; j_gene: TRBJ2-6; v_gene: TRBV27; d_gene: NA; abundance: NA
CDR3aa: CASSTNTGELFF; CDR3nt: TGCGCCAGCAGCACTAACACCGGGGAGCTGTTTTTT; j_gene: TRBJ2-2; v_gene: TRBV5-1; d_gene: NA; abundance: NA
CDR3aa: CAISSGTGGYQNYGYTF; CDR3nt: TGTGCCATCAGCTCCGGGACAGGGGGCTATCAGAACTATGGCTACACCTTC; j_gene: TRBJ1-2; v_gene: TRBV10-3; d_gene: TRBD1; abundance: NA
CDR3aa: CATKDIAPAAYGYTF; CDR3nt: TGTGCCACCAAAGATATTGCCCCAGCTGCTTATGGCTACACCTTC; j_gene: TRBJ1-2; v_gene: TRBV27; d_gene: NA; abundance: NA
CDR3aa: CAISSDRSNEQYF; CDR3nt: TGTGCCATAAGTTCGGACAGATCTAACGAGCAGTACTTC; j_gene: TRBJ2-7; v_gene: TRBV12-3/TRBV12-4; d_gene: NA; abundance: few
CDR3aa: CASSSEGIDSPLHF; CDR3nt: TGTGCCAGCAGCTCGGAGGGTATAGATTCACCCCTCCACTTT; j_gene: TRBJ1-6; v_gene: TRBV5-5; d_gene: NA; abundance: NA
CDR3aa: CASSRTSGGSHNEQFF; CDR3nt: TGTGCCAGCAGCCGGACTAGCGGGGGGAGTCACAATGAGCAGTTCTTC; j_gene: TRBJ2-1; v_gene: TRBV7-7; d_gene: TRBD2; abundance: NA
CDR3aa: CASTRVANQPQHF; CDR3nt: TGTGCCAGCACCCGCGTGGCGAATCAGCCCCAGCATTTT; j_gene: TRBJ1-5; v_gene: TRBV2; d_gene: NA; abundance: few
CDR3aa: CASSTLAGGETQYF; CDR3nt: TGTGCCAGCAGTACCCTAGCGGGGGGTGAGACCCAGTACTTC; j_gene: TRBJ2-5; v_gene: TRBV25-1; d_gene: TRBD2; abundance: NA
CDR3aa: CASSPVAVNTEAFF; CDR3nt: TGTGCCAGCTCACCGGTGGCAGTGAACACTGAAGCTTTCTTT; j_gene: TRBJ1-1; v_gene: TRBV18; d_gene: NA; abundance: once
CDR3aa: CASSVVGRGVLNEQFF; CDR3nt: TGTGCCAGCAGTGTAGTCGGCAGGGGAGTTTTGAATGAGCAGTTCTTC; j_gene: TRBJ2-1; v_gene: TRBV2; d_gene: NA; abundance: once
CDR3aa: CASSYSGLDPNTEAFF; CDR3nt: TGTGCCAGCAGTTACTCGGGATTAGACCCGAACACTGAAGCTTTCTTT; j_gene: TRBJ1-1; v_gene: TRBV6-6; d_gene: NA; abundance: NA
CDR3aa: CSVDGQGAPEAFF; CDR3nt: TGCAGCGTTGATGGACAGGGGGCCCCTGAAGCTTTCTTT; j_gene: TRBJ1-1; v_gene: TRBV29-1; d_gene: TRBD1; abundance: NA
CDR3aa: CASGRPTGFGTEAFF; CDR3nt: TGTGCTAGTGGCCGGCCGACAGGGTTTGGCACTGAAGCTTTCTTT; j_gene: TRBJ1-1; v_gene: TRBV12-5; d_gene: TRBD1; abundance: NA
CDR3aa: CASSYYRNQPQHF; CDR3nt: TGTGCCAGCAGTTACTACCGCAATCAGCCCCAGCATTTT; j_gene: TRBJ1-5; v_gene: TRBV6-5; d_gene: NA; abundance: once
CDR3aa: CASSWDFSSTDTQYF; CDR3nt: TGCGCCAGCAGCTGGGACTTCTCTAGCACAGATACGCAGTATTTT; j_gene: TRBJ2-3; v_gene: TRBV5-1; d_gene: NA; abundance: NA
CDR3aa: CASSVGPGGYTF; CDR3nt: TGTGCCAGTAGTGTCGGACCGGGCGGCTACACCTTC; j_gene: TRBJ1-2; v_gene: TRBV19; d_gene: NA; abundance: NA
CDR3aa: CASSAPTGNTEAFF; CDR3nt: TGTGCCAGCAGCGCACCGACAGGGAACACTGAAGCTTTCTTT; j_gene: TRBJ1-1; v_gene: TRBV5-4; d_gene: NA; abundance: NA
CDR3aa: CASSQGDSQETQYF; CDR3nt: TGCGCCAGCAGCCAAGGGGACAGCCAAGAGACCCAGTACTTC; j_gene: TRBJ2-5; v_gene: TRBV4-1; d_gene: TRBD1; abundance: NA
CDR3aa: CASSARSGTGVAYEQYF; CDR3nt: TGTGCCAGCAGCGCCCGTTCCGGGACAGGAGTAGCCTACGAGCAGTACTTC; j_gene: TRBJ2-7; v_gene: TRBV7-9; d_gene: TRBD1; abundance: NA
CDR3aa: CASSWTGEVNQPQHF; CDR3nt: TGTGCCAGCAGCTGGACAGGGGAGGTCAATCAGCCCCAGCATTTT; j_gene: TRBJ1-5; v_gene: TRBV6-6; d_gene: TRBD1; abundance: NA
CDR3aa: CASKREGPSGYTF; CDR3nt: TGCGCCAGCAAGAGGGAGGGGCCGAGCGGCTACACCTTC; j_gene: TRBJ1-2; v_gene: TRBV5-1; d_gene: NA; abundance: NA
CDR3aa: CASSLAPGFGAFYGYTF; CDR3nt: TGTGCCAGCAGCTTGGCTCCTGGGTTCGGGGCCTTCTATGGCTACACCTTC; j_gene: TRBJ1-2; v_gene: TRBV5-4; d_gene: NA; abundance: NA
CDR3aa: CASRLQTTNYGYTF; CDR3nt: TGCGCCAGCAGGTTGCAGACTACAAACTATGGCTACACCTTC; j_gene: TRBJ1-2; v_gene: TRBV5-1; d_gene: NA; abundance: NA
CDR3aa: CASSIEGAERETQYF; CDR3nt: TGTGCCAGCAGCATCGAGGGGGCGGAACGAGAGACCCAGTACTTC; j_gene: TRBJ2-5; v_gene: TRBV5-5; d_gene: TRBD1; abundance: NA
CDR3aa: CASSDKYYGYTF; CDR3nt: TGTGCCAGCAGCGATAAATACTATGGCTACACCTTC; j_gene: TRBJ1-2; v_gene: TRBV5-6; d_gene: NA; abundance: NA
CDR3aa: CAIGGGGTEAFF; CDR3nt: TGTGCCATCGGGGGAGGGGGCACTGAAGCTTTCTTT; j_gene: TRBJ1-1; v_gene: TRBV10-3; d_gene: NA; abundance: NA
CDR3aa: CASSQDPPWSTEAFF; CDR3nt: TGTGCCAGCAGCCAGGACCCTCCCTGGAGCACTGAAGCTTTCTTT; j_gene: TRBJ1-1; v_gene: TRBV7-2; d_gene: NA; abundance: NA
CDR3aa: CASTRNVGTGELFF; CDR3nt: TGTGCCAGCACCAGGAATGTCGGCACCGGGGAGCTGTTTTTT; j_gene: TRBJ2-2; v_gene: TRBV6-5; d_gene: NA; abundance: NA
CDR3aa: CASSFQGISGYTF; CDR3nt: TGTGCCAGCAGTTTTCAGGGGATCAGTGGCTACACCTTC; j_gene: TRBJ1-2; v_gene: TRBV12-3/TRBV12-4; d_gene: NA; abundance: NA
CDR3aa: CASSQAGQAIDTQYF; CDR3nt: TGTGCCAGCAGCCAAGCCGGACAGGCGATAGATACGCAGTATTTT; j_gene: TRBJ2-3; v_gene: TRBV3-1/TRBV3-2; d_gene: TRBD1; abundance: NA
CDR3aa: CASSQEDPLVSGTYSTDTQYF; CDR3nt: TGCGCCAGCAGCCAAGAGGACCCTCTGGTCAGCGGAACCTATAGCACAGATACGCAGTATTTT; j_gene: TRBJ2-3; v_gene: TRBV4-3; d_gene: NA; abundance: NA
CDR3aa: CASSWSDTQYF; CDR3nt: TGTGCCAGCAGCTGGTCAGATACGCAGTATTTT; j_gene: TRBJ2-3; v_gene: TRBV5-5; d_gene: NA; abundance: once